Listed below are T cell receptor beta chains from one sample, sequenced in a study of cytomegalovirus exposure and HLA in healthy donors. The assay was immunoSEQ multiplex PCR, and TCRdb's table has in-frame clones only and misses some. The sample consists of 130,000 or so clones, 60% to 80% of them appearing once. The sample taken for sequencing was PBMCs. The receptor set was obtained from a man aged 40-55 years in good health and CMV-seronegative. Each CDR3 is given with its conserved first and last residue. Fields, in order: clone size, J gene, D gene, V gene, CDR3 protein, CDR3 DNA. D genes are given only for firm matches. Rows give clone size only sometimes, using once, few, many, or a class for an expanded clone.

>.|TRBJ1-1|TRBD1|TRBV4-2
CASSNSGQTTNTEAFF
TGTGCCAGCAGCAATTCGGGACAGACGACGAACACTGAAGCTTTCTTT
>.|TRBJ2-7|TRBD1|TRBV5-1
CASRNARGQGAYEQYF
TGCGCCAGCAGGAACGCCCGGGGACAGGGAGCCTACGAGCAGTACTTC
>once|TRBJ2-3|.|TRBV6-1
CASSDRGDTQYF
TGTGCCAGCAGTGACAGGGGCGATACGCAGTATTTT
>.|TRBJ1-5|.|TRBV6-4
CASSPPQHF
TGTGCCAGCAGCCCACCCCAGCATTTT
>.|TRBJ2-7|TRBD1|TRBV6-6
CASSYPTQGVYEQYF
TGCGCCAGCAGTTACCCAACGCAGGGGGTTTACGAGCAGTACTTC
>.|TRBJ1-2|.|TRBV12-2
CACAEGYTF
TGTGCATGCGCGGAAGGCTACACCTTC
>once|TRBJ1-5|TRBD1|TRBV9
CASSVGAGGHQPQHF
TGTGCCAGCAGCGTAGGGGCAGGGGGCCATCAGCCCCAGCATTTT
>.|TRBJ2-2|TRBD1|TRBV6-5
CASSTTGGGGELFF
TGTGCCAGCAGTACGACAGGGGGCGGCGGGGAGCTGTTTTTT
>.|TRBJ1-2|TRBD1|TRBV30
CAWSQTGGEGYTF
TGTGCCTGGAGCCAAACAGGGGGCGAAGGCTACACCTTC
>.|TRBJ2-1|.|TRBV27
CASSGLYNEQFF
TGTGCCAGCAGTGGCCTCTACAATGAGCAGTTCTTC
>.|TRBJ2-3|.|TRBV27
CASSLRRQGTDTQYF
TGTGCCAGCAGTTTAAGAAGACAGGGCACAGATACGCAGTATTTT
>.|TRBJ1-2|.|TRBV6-1
CASSENRGYTF
TGTGCCAGCAGTGAAAATCGTGGCTACACCTTC